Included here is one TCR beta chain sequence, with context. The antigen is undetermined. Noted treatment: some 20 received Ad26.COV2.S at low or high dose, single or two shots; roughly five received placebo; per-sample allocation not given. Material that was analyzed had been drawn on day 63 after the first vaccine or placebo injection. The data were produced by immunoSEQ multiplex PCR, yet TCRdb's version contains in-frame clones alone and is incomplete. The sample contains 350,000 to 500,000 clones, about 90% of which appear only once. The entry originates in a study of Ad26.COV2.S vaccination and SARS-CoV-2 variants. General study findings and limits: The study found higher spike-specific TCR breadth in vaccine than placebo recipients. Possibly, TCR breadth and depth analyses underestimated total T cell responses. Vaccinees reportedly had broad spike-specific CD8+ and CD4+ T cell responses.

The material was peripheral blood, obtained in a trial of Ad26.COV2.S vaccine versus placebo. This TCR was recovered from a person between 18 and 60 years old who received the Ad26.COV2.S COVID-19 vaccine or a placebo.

CDR3 sequence reads: CASSVGGTGNSPLHF. The CDR3 nucleotides read TGTGCCAGCAGCGTAGGTGGGACGGGTAATTCACCCCTCCACTTT. This chain uses TRBV9 with TRBJ1-6, with D tentatively TRBD1 (5 bases). Trimming took off 0 bases at V and 6 bases at J, with 10 bases between the two ends. Looked up from germline, CDR1 is SGDLS and CDR2 is YYNGEE. This CDR3 spans 15 amino acids.